A selection of T cell receptor beta chains follows, all from one sample in a study of T cell responses to AZD1222 COVID-19 vaccine. This table comes from immunoSEQ multiplex PCR, and its TCRdb copy is limited to in-frame clones, with some not included. The sample lists roughly 110,000 clones; around 91% were seen once. This sample comprised peripheral blood, obtained on day 0 of AZD1222 vaccination. Every receptor here comes from an adult in good health. The CDR3 runs from the conserved cysteine through the conserved F or W. A D gene is named only where the DNA matches it firmly. Where a row states a size, it is once, few, many or the class of an expanded clone; other rows omit it.

J gene | V gene | clone size | D gene | CDR3 protein | CDR3 DNA
TRBJ2-2 | TRBV11-3 | - | - | CASSSGHTGELFF | TGTGCCAGCAGCTCAGGTCACACCGGGGAGCTGTTTTTT
TRBJ1-2 | TRBV4-1 | - | - | CASSQVGGAQYYGYTF | TGCGCCAGCAGCCAAGTAGGGGGGGCGCAGTACTATGGCTACACCTTC
TRBJ1-2 | TRBV19 | - | - | CASNPAGEYYGYTF | TGTGCCAGTAACCCGGCAGGGGAGTACTATGGCTACACCTTC
TRBJ1-1 | TRBV5-6 | - | TRBD1 | CASSPRQGNPEAFF | TGTGCCAGCAGCCCCCGACAGGGAAACCCTGAAGCTTTCTTT
TRBJ1-2 | TRBV5-1 | once | - | CASSLGAGTFGYTF | TGCGCCAGCAGCTTGGGGGCGGGGACCTTTGGCTACACCTTC
TRBJ2-1 | TRBV9 | - | - | CASSGNSGPYNEQFF | TGTGCCAGCAGCGGTAATAGCGGCCCCTACAATGAGCAGTTCTTC
TRBJ2-5 | TRBV6-5 | - | - | CASSYLGGEETQYF | TGTGCCAGCAGTTACCTCGGTGGGGAAGAGACCCAGTACTTC
TRBJ2-7 | TRBV6-1 | - | - | CASSEGTRGIGFYEQYF | TGTGCCAGCAGTGAAGGGACCAGGGGAATCGGGTTTTACGAGCAGTACTTC
TRBJ2-4 | TRBV9 | - | - | CASSVGPLGLNIQYF | TGTGCCAGCAGCGTAGGCCCTTTGGGTCTGAACATTCAGTACTTC
TRBJ2-3 | TRBV15 | once | - | CATSRGWVNTDTQYF | TGTGCCACCAGCAGAGGATGGGTTAACACAGATACGCAGTATTTT
TRBJ2-1 | TRBV7-2 | - | - | CASSPGQLFLFF | TGTGCCAGCAGCCCGGGACAACTCTTTTTGTTCTTC
TRBJ1-4 | TRBV19 | - | TRBD1 | CASSIVGGGDEKLFF | TGTGCCAGTAGTATAGTAGGAGGGGGCGATGAAAAACTGTTTTTT
TRBJ1-2 | TRBV4-2 | - | - | CASSQAPGTNYGYTF | TGTGCCAGCAGCCAAGCCCCCGGGACAAATTATGGCTACACCTTC
TRBJ1-1 | TRBV19 | once | TRBD1 | CASSIGGQMNTEAFF | TGTGCCAGTAGTATAGGGGGACAGATGAACACTGAAGCTTTCTTT
TRBJ1-2 | TRBV7-9 | - | TRBD1 | CASSLRTGNYGYTF | TGTGCCAGCAGCTTGAGGACAGGAAACTATGGCTACACCTTC
TRBJ2-7 | TRBV7-2 | once | TRBD2 | CASSLVGTSGGTAHEQYF | TGTGCCAGCAGCTTAGTGGGGACTAGCGGGGGAACAGCGCATGAGCAGTACTTC